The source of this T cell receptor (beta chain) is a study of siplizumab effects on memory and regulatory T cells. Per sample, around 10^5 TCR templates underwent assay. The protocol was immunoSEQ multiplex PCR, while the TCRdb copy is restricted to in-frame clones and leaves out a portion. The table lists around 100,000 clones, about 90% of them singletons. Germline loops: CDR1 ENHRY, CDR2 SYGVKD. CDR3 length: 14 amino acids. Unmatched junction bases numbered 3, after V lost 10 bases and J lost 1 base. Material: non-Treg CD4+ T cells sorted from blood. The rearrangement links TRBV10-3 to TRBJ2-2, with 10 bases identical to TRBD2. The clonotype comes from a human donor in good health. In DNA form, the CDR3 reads TGTGCCACCAGGACTAGCGGGAACACCGGGGAGCTGTTTTTT. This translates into CATRTSGNTGELFF.